This T cell receptor (beta chain) was found in a study of regulatory T cells in long-lasting Graves disease. Study outcomes and limitations: Under persistent disease, TRBV28, TRBJ1-2 and TRBJ2-5 were used preferentially.

Arm-PCR of CDR3 regions with iRepertoire HTBI primers generated TCR beta libraries. TCRdb analysed the multiplex PCR reads with MiXCR anew, one entry per CDR3 protein. The table records hundreds of thousands of distinct CDR3 sequences, 15% to 20% of them present only once. For this clonotype: Its cognate antigen is unknown.

Trimming pared 5 bases from V and 8 bases from J, leaving 15 bases between. In germline, CDR1 is ENHRY, CDR2 SYGVKD. The CDR3 has 13 residues. The sample's time point: newly diagnosed GD, antithyroid drugs for less than 3 months. The TCR library used RNA extracted from PBMCs. By American Thyroid Association guidelines, Graves' disease was diagnosed in the cohort. Patients came through an endocrinology department, and that department was in Xi'an, China. Tubes containing EDTA received 8 to 9.5 milliliters of drawn peripheral blood. The clonotype originates from a female donor with Graves disease. Sequenced material: peripheral blood mononuclear cells (PBMCs), taken at new diagnosis, from a patient treated with antithyroid drugs. This chain uses TRBV10-3 with TRBJ1-1, with a weak D call TRBD1 (6 bases). The CDR3 DNA reads as TGTGCCATCAGTAAAACCCCCGGGACAGAAGCTTTCTTT. Protein: CAISKTPGTEAFF.